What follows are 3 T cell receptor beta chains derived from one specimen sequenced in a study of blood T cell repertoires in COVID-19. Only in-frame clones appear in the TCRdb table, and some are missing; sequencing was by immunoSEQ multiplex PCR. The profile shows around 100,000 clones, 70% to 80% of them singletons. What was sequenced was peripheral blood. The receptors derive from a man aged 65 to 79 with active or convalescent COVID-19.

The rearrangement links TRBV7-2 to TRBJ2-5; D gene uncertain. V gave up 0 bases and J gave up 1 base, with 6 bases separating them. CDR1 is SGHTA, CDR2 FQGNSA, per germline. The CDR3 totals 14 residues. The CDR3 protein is CASSLAGSQETQYF. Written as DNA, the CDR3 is TGTGCCAGCAGCTTAGCGGGCTCCCAAGAGACCCAGTACTTC.

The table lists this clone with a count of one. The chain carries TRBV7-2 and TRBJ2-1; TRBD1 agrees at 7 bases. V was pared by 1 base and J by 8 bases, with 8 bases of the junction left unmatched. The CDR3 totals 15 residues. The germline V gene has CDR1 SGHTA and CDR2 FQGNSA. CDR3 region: CASSLGGTATHEQFF. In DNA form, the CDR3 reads TGTGCCAGCAGCTTAGGGGGGACAGCGACTCATGAGCAGTTCTTC.

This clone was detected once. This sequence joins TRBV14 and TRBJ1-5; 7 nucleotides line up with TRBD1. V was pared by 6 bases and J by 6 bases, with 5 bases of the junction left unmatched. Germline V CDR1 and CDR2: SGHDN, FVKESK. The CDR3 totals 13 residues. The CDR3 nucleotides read TGTGCCAGCAGTGACAGGGTGGGTCAGCCCCAGCATTTT. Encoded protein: CASSDRVGQPQHF.